The clone carrying this TCR beta chain was observed at least ten times. The target antigen is unknown. MiXCR was run by TCRdb on the reads, yielding one entry per CDR3 protein. The sample shows approximately 910,000 distinct CDR3 sequences, roughly 30% of them seen only once. This specimen comes from a study of T cell repertoires in cytomegalovirus infection. Study as a whole: Recently identified HLA-C-restricted CMV epitopes and well-studied HLA-B-restricted CMV epitopes were used by the study.

Sequences were derived from cultured CD8+ T cells from PBMCs, sampled from culture after CMV antigen stimulation. This sequence was found in a human donor in good health (CMV status not recorded). Some clones in this sample may be carry-over from other donors' samples.

The CDR3 nucleotides are TGTGCCAGCAGCTCCCTAGGGGCGGACCTTCGTGAGACCCAGTACTTC. Amino acid sequence: CASSSLGADLRETQYF. V gene TRBV7-2 combines with J gene TRBJ2-5; TRBD1 is a possible D gene (5 bases). Trimming took 4 bases from V and 5 from J, leaving 20 bases between them. In germline, CDR1 is SGHTA, CDR2 FQGNSA. The CDR3 length is 16 residues.